These 10 T cell receptor beta chains came from one sample sequenced in a study of blood T cell repertoires in COVID-19. The table came from immunoSEQ multiplex PCR; TCRdb's copy has only in-frame clones and leaves some out. The repertoire includes around 19,000 clones, 88% of them detected once, and roughly a tenth sits in the top ten. The material sequenced was peripheral blood. The receptor set was obtained from a human donor in a cohort sampled during active COVID-19. The donor label of this sample is uncertain.

V usage is TRBV6-1 and J usage is TRBJ2-5; the match to TRBD2 covers 7 bases. Germline V gene data show CDR1 as MNHNS and CDR2 as SASEGT. The CDR3 is made up of 15 amino acids. V trimming: 3 bases; J trimming: 4 bases; junction bases outside the gene matches: 8. The CDR3 DNA follows: TGTGCCAGCAGTGATCGTTTGAGGGAGGGAGAGACCCAGTACTTC. Translating gives CASSDRLREGETQYF.

The rearrangement links TRBV30 to TRBJ1-5, with TRBD1 as a possible D gene (5 bases). The CDR3 runs to 14 residues. Looked up from germline, CDR1 is GTSNPN and CDR2 is SVGIG (reference sequence). V lost 2 bases and J lost 4, with 12 bases in between. The CDR3 DNA reads as TGTGCCTGGAGTATCAGGGCGGGGAATCAGCCCCAGCATTTT. Translated, it gives CAWSIRAGNQPQHF. The whole variable domain, remainder taken from reference TRBV30 and TRBJ1-5, is SQTIHQWPATLVQPVGSPLSLECTVEGTSNPNLYWYRQAAGRGLQLLFYSVGIGQISSEVPQNLSASRPQDRQFILSSKKLLLSDSGFYLCAWSIRAGNQPQHFGDGTRLSIL.

The chain has TRBV5-4 and TRBJ1-2, with TRBD1 matching 12 bases. V dropped 4 bases and J dropped 3; count of bases not matched to a gene: 7. The germline CDR1 and CDR2 sequences are SGHNT and YYREEE (reference sequence). The CDR3 is 16 amino acids. CDR3 sequence reads: CASSQDGTGGDYGYTF. CDR3 DNA: TGTGCCAGCAGCCAGGACGGGACAGGGGGCGACTATGGCTACACCTTC. Full variable domain (missing parts from reference TRBV5-4 and TRBJ1-2): ETGVTQSPTHLIKTRGQQVTLRCSSQSGHNTVSWYQQALGQGPQFIFQYYREEENGRGNFPPRFSGLQFPNYSSELNVNALELDDSALYLCASSQDGTGGDYGYTFGSGTRLTVV.

This chain connects TRBV28 to TRBJ1-5; possibly TRBD1 for D (5 bases). The CDR3 is 15 amino acids. Germline loops: CDR1 MDHEN, CDR2 SYDVKM. Deletions cut 6 bases from V and 7 bases from J, with 19 bases between. CDR3 DNA sequence: TGTGCCAGCAGCACTACAACAGGTCTCGGCCAGCCCCAGCATTTT. This sequence encodes CASSTTTGLGQPQHF.

The chain links TRBV5-1 to TRBJ1-2; 7 bases match TRBD1. CDR1 is SGHRS, CDR2 YFSETQ, per germline. The V segment lost 7 bases and the J segment 4 bases; nucleotides outside the gene matches: 10. The CDR3 is 14 residues long. The CDR3 sequence: CASRNPGQSYGYTF. CDR3 DNA sequence: TGCGCCAGCCGAAATCCGGGACAGTCCTATGGCTACACCTTC.

This chain uses TRBV3-1 (or the pseudogene TRBV3-2) with TRBJ2-1; the D is unclear. This CDR3 spans 13 amino acids. Trimming removed 7 bases from V and 7 bases from J, with 14 bases in between. CDR1 and CDR2 (germline): LGHDT, YNNKEL (reference sequence). CDR3 sequence reads: CASTHGRVNEQFF. The CDR3 bases are TGTGCCAGCACCCATGGGCGAGTTAATGAGCAGTTCTTC.

J is TRBJ2-7 and V is TRBV5-4, with TRBD2 matching over 7 bases. Germline-derived CDR1 and CDR2 are SGHNT and YYREEE (reference sequence). This CDR3 has 15 residues. The V and J ends lost 3 bases and 4 bases, in that order; junction bases with no gene match: 10. The CDR3 spells CASSSAGTNPYEQYF. DNA for the CDR3: TGTGCCAGCAGCTCAGCCGGGACTAACCCATACGAGCAGTACTTC.

This chain links TRBV28 with TRBJ1-5, with D maybe TRBD1 (6 bases). Trimming removed 7 bases from V and 2 bases from J, with 24 bases in between. This CDR3 spans 18 amino acids. Per the germline V gene, CDR1 is MDHEN and CDR2 is SYDVKM. CDR3 protein: CASKLGAHLGAGNQPQHF. As DNA, the CDR3 is TGTGCCAGCAAGCTGGGGGCCCACCTAGGGGCAGGCAATCAGCCCCAGCATTTT.

This clone was recorded once. The chain uses TRBV5-4 and TRBJ2-1, with TRBD1 identical over 7 bases. Germline V CDR1 and CDR2: SGHNT, YYREEE (reference sequence). J was trimmed by 1 base and V by 0 bases; bases with no gene match: 7. The CDR3 is made up of 17 amino acids. The CDR3 coding sequence is TGTGCCAGCAGCTTGGGAGGGGGCGAGACTTCCTACAATGAGCAGTTCTTC. Its translation: CASSLGGGETSYNEQFF. Full variable domain (missing parts from reference TRBV5-4 and TRBJ2-1): ETGVTQSPTHLIKTRGQQVTLRCSSQSGHNTVSWYQQALGQGPQFIFQYYREEENGRGNFPPRFSGLQFPNYSSELNVNALELDDSALYLCASSLGGGETSYNEQFFGPGTRLTVL.

The rearrangement links TRBV4-1 to TRBJ2-1, with D maybe TRBD2 (6 bases). CDR1 is MGHRA, CDR2 YSYEKL, per germline. This CDR3 has 13 residues. Trimming removed 0 bases at V and 7 bases at J, with 7 bases between. CDR3 in amino acids: CASSQDRENEQFF. DNA for the CDR3: TGCGCCAGCAGCCAAGATCGGGAGAATGAGCAGTTCTTC.